The clone carrying this TCR beta chain was counted a few times. These data belong to a study of patients and donors after allogeneic stem cell transplantation. CDR1 is SGHRS and CDR2 is YFSETQ in the germline V gene. V lost 5 bases to trimming and J lost 0 bases, with 7 bases between them. The CDR3 is 13 residues long. Each CDR3 protein gets one entry after TCRdb re-called the RT-PCR reads with MiXCR. The table records approximately 410,000 distinct CDR3 sequences, roughly 17% of them present only once. The sequence came from a human donor who was either an allogeneic HSCT recipient or a stem cell or donor lymphocyte infusion donor (not recorded which). It is not recorded whose cells these are; they may come from a transplant donor. The chain links TRBV5-1 to TRBJ2-3, with D unclear. Sequencing used blood, either unsorted or a sorted T cell fraction (not recorded which). The chain's CDR3 is CASRVSSTDTQYF. DNA for the CDR3: TGCGCCAGCAGGGTATCTAGCACAGATACGCAGTATTTT.